The source of this T cell receptor beta chain is a study of OX40 agonist ivuxolimab in advanced cancers. Overall study: The patients got ivuxolimab, which is an agonistic anti-OX40 (CD134) antibody. Broader study findings: Patients who responded partially at 0.1-3.0 mg/kg showed clonal expansion ranking among the lowest. Some nonresponders likewise displayed low normalized T-cell clonal expansion. CD4+ and CD8+ T cells in blood underwent clonal expansion by week 6 at 0.1 to 3.0 mg/kg.

Germline V CDR1 and CDR2: MNHEY, SMNVEV (reference sequence). Trimming at V came to 5 bases and at J to 2 bases, leaving 8 bases not matched to a gene. The CDR3 runs 15 residues. Repertoires were generated with immunoSEQ multiplex PCR, while TCRdb's copy carries only in-frame clones and drops some. The table shows over 70,000 clones, with 70% to 90% occurring only once. To note about this clone: Its target is not known.

The receptor was derived from an adult with an advanced solid tumor such as melanoma, head and neck, liver or kidney cancer. This specimen consisted of CD4+ or CD8+ T cells sorted from blood, obtained in a trial of the OX40 agonist ivuxolimab. J is TRBJ2-7 and V is TRBV27, with 8 positions matching TRBD1. CDR3 nucleotides: TGTGCCAGCAGTGCCCTGACAGGGGCCCCCTACGAGCAGTACTTC. It yields the protein CASSALTGAPYEQYF.